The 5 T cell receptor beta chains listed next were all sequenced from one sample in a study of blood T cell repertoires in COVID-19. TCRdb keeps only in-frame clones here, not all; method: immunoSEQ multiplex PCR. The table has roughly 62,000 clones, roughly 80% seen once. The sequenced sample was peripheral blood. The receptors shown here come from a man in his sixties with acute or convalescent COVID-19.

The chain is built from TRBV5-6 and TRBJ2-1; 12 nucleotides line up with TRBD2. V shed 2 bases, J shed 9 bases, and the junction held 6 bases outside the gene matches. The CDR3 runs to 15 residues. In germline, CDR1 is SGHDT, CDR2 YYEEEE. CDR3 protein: CASSFGLAGGLEQFF. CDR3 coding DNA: TGTGCCAGCAGCTTTGGTCTAGCGGGAGGGCTTGAGCAGTTCTTC.

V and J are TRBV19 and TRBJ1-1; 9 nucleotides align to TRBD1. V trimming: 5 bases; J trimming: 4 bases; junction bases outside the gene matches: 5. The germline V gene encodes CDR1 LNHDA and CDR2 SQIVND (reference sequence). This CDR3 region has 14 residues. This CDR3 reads CASSRLDRGTEAFF. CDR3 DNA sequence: TGTGCCAGTAGTCGCTTGGACAGGGGCACTGAAGCTTTCTTT.

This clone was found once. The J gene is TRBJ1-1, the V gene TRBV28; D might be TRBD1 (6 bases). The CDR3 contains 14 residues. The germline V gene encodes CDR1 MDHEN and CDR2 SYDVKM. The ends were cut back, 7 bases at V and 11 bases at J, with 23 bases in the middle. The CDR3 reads CASNSPGGAWAAFF. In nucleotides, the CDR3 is TGTGCCAGCAATTCCCCCGGGGGGGCGTGGGCGGCTTTCTTT. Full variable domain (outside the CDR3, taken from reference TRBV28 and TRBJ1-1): DVKVTQSSRYLVKRTGEKVFLECVQDMDHENMFWYRQDPGLGLRLIYFSYDVKMKEKGDIPEGYSVSREKKERFSLILESASTNQTSMYLCASNSPGGAWAAFFGQGTRLTVV.

The CDR3 DNA follows: TGCGCCAGCAGCCGTGGGGCGGGGAGTATTGGTGAGCAGTTCTTC. Protein: CASSRGAGSIGEQFF. The rearrangement links TRBV5-1 to TRBJ2-1; D is possibly TRBD2 (6 bases). This CDR3 region has 15 residues. The V end lost 4 bases, the J end lost 9 bases, and 20 bases lay between the germline ends. Germline V gene lookup returns CDR1 SGHRS and CDR2 YFSETQ.

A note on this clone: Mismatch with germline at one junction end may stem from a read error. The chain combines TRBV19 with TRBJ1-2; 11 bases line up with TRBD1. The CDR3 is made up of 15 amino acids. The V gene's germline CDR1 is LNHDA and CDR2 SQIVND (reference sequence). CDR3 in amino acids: CASSIPPRTGGPLIF. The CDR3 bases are TGTGCCAGTAGTATACCGCCGCGGACAGGGGGCCCCCTAATCTTC.